This entry is about one T cell receptor (beta chain). Its target is unknown. The germline V gene encodes CDR1 SGHNT and CDR2 YENEEA. V was cut by 0 bases and J by 3 bases, with 12 bases left in between. CDR3 length: 15 amino acids. The sample is drawn from a study of PD-1 blockade in classical Hodgkin lymphoma. TCRdb's copy holds only in-frame clones and misses some; the assay was immunoSEQ multiplex PCR. The table has about 33,000 clones, roughly 94% seen once; the top ten hold around 2%. Findings and limits, study-wide: Newly diagnosed patients were said to have less baseline TCR diversity than healthy donors did. Possibly reflecting disease activity or prior therapy, repertoire differences have causes that remain undefined.

Time point of the sample: newly diagnosed, previously untreated cHL patient sample. It was PBMCs in newly diagnosed, untreated classical Hodgkin lymphoma that served as comparison. This sequence originates from a human donor with classical Hodgkin lymphoma. Input material: peripheral blood mononuclear cells (PBMCs). The gene calls are TRBV11-3 and TRBJ2-7; D perhaps matches TRBD1 (5 bases). DNA for the CDR3: TGTGCCAGCAGCTTAGAAGCAGGGCAGGGCTACGAGCAGTACTTC. It yields the protein CASSLEAGQGYEQYF.